This T cell receptor (beta chain) was found in a study of untreated major depressive disorder. Findings and caveats of the study: Compared with controls, depressed patients showed more TRBV05-01 (Vbeta 5.1) usage in CD4+ T cells.

Deletions cut 0 bases from V and 5 bases from J, with 13 bases between. The CDR3 totals 16 residues. Germline V gene sequence: CDR1 LGHNA, CDR2 YNFKEQ. For sex, age, current smoking status and body mass index, every depressed patient had a pairwise-matched non-depressed control. The protocol was immunoSEQ multiplex PCR, while the TCRdb copy is restricted to in-frame clones and leaves out a portion. The sample contains tens of thousands of clones, about 93% of which appear only once. About this clone: What it binds is not known.

The chain joins TRBV4-2 to TRBJ2-2, with D hard to call. Sequencing was carried out using CD4+ T cells from PBMCs. The sequence derives from a young man in good health. The CDR3 sequence is CASSQESGSRTGELFF. The DNA for the CDR3 is TGTGCCAGCAGCCAAGAGTCGGGCTCGAGAACCGGGGAGCTGTTTTTT.